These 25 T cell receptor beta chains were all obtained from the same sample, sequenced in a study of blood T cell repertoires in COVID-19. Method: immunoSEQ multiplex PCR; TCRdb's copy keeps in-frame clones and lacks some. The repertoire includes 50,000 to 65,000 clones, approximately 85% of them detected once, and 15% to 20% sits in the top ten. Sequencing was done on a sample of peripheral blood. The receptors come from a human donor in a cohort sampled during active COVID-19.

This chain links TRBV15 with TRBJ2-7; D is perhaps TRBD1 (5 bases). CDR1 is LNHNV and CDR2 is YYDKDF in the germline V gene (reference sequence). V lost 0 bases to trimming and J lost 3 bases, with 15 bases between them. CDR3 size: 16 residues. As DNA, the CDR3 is TGTGCCACCAGCAGAGACCCCCAGGGCGGTGGCTACGAGCAGTACTTC. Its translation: CATSRDPQGGGYEQYF. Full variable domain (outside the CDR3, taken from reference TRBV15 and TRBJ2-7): DAMVIQNPRYQVTQFGKPVTLSCSQTLNHNVMYWYQQKSSQAPKLLFHYYDKDFNNEADTPDNFQSRRPNTSFCFLDIRSPGLGDTAMYLCATSRDPQGGGYEQYFGPGTRLTVT.

For the CDR3, the DNA is TGTGCCAGTAACCTACCGGGAGTCCCAGATACGCAGTATTTT. This encodes CASNLPGVPDTQYF. The chain uses TRBV19 and TRBJ2-3, with a tentative D call TRBD2 (6 bases). CDR1 is LNHDA, CDR2 SQIVND, per germline (reference sequence). This CDR3 is 14 amino acids long. The V and J ends lost 7 bases and 4 bases respectively, with 15 bases between them.

The CDR3 here is CATSDLDSQETQYF. CDR3 nucleotides: TGTGCCACCAGTGATCTGGACAGCCAAGAGACCCAGTACTTC. This chain connects TRBV24-1 to TRBJ2-5; TRBD1 might be the D (6 bases). Germline V CDR1 and CDR2: KGHDR, SFDVKD. Deletions cut 3 bases from V and 1 base from J, with 8 bases between. The CDR3 is 14 residues long.

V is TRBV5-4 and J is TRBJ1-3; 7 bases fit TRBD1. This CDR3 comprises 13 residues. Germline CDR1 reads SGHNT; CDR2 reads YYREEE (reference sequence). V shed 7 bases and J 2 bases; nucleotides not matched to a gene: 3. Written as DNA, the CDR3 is TGTGCCAGCCACACAGGGGCTGGAAACACCATATATTTT. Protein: CASHTGAGNTIYF.

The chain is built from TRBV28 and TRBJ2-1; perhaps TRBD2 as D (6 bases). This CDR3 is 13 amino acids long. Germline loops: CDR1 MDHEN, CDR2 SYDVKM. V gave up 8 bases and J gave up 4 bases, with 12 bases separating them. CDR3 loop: CASRRGGYNEQFF. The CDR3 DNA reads TGTGCCAGCCGACGGGGAGGTTACAATGAGCAGTTCTTC.

The CDR3 loop is CASSLNGQGTGELFF. The CDR3 nucleotides read TGCGCCAGCAGCTTGAATGGACAGGGCACCGGGGAGCTGTTTTTT. The gene calls are TRBV5-1 and TRBJ2-2, with TRBD1 matching over 8 bases. Germline CDR1 reads SGHRS; CDR2 reads YFSETQ. CDR3 length: 15 amino acids. J was trimmed by 4 bases and V by 1 base; bases with no gene match: 3.

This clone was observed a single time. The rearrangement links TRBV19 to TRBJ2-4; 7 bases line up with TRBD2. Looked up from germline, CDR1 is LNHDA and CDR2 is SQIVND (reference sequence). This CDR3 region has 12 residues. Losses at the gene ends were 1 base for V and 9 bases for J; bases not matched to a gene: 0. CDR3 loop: CASSIAGGIQYF. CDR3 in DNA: TGTGCCAGTAGTATAGCGGGGGGCATTCAGTACTTC.

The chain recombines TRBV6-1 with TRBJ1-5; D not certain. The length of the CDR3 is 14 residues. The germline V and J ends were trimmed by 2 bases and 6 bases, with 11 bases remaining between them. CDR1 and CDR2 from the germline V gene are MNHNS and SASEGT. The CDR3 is CASSERYAGQPQHF. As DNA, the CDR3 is TGTGCCAGCAGTGAACGCTATGCCGGTCAGCCCCAGCATTTT.

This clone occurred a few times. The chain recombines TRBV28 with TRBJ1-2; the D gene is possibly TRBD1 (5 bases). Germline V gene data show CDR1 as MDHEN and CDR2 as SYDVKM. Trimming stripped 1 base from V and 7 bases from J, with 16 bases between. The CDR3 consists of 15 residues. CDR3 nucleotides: TGTGCCAGCAGTTTATATCGGGGGAAGTGGGGTGGCTACACCTTC. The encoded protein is CASSLYRGKWGGYTF.

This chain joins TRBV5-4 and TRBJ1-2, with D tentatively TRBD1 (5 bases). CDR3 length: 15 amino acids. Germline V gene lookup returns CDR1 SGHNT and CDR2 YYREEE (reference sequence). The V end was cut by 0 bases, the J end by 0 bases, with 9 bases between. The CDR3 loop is CASSLVGGPNYGYTF. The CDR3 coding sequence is TGTGCCAGCAGCTTGGTGGGGGGACCTAACTATGGCTACACCTTC.

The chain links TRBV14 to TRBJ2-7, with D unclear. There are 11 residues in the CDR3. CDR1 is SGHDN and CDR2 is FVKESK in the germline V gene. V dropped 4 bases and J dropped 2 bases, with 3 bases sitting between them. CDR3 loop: CASSLTYEQYF. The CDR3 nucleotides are TGTGCCAGCAGCCTAACCTACGAGCAGTACTTC.

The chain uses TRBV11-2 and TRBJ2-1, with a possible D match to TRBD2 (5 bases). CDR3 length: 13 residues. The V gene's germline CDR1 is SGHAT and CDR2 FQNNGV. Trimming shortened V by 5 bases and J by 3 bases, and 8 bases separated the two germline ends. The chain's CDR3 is CASSPGYYNEQFF. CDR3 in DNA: TGTGCCAGCAGCCCGGGGTACTACAATGAGCAGTTCTTC.

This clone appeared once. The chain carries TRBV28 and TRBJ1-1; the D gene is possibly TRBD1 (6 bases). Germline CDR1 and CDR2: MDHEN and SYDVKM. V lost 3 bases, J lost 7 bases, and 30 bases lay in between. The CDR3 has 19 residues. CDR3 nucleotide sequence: TGTGCCAGCAGTTTTATAGGGGCGGACAGTGGCACTTTACGCGTTGAAGCTTTCTTT. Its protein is CASSFIGADSGTLRVEAFF.

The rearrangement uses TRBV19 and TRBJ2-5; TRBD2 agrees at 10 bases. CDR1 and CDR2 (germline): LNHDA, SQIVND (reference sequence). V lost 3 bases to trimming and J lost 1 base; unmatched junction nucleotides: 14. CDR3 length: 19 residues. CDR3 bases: TGTGCCAGTAGTATCCCCCCGGGGGGAGCGGGAGGGAGCCAAGAGACCCAGTACTTC. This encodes CASSIPPGGAGGSQETQYF.

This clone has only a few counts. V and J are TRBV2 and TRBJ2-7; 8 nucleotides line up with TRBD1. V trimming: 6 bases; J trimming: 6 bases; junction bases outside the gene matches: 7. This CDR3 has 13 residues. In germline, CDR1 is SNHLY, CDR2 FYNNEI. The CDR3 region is CASRGQGRGEQYF. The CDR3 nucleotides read TGTGCCAGCAGAGGACAGGGCAGGGGCGAGCAGTACTTC.

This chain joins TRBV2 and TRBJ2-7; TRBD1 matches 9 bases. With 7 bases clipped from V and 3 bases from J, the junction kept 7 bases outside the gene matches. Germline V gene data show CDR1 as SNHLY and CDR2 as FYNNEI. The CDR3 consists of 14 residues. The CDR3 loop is CASKLWDRVYEQYF. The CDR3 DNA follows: TGTGCCAGCAAGCTTTGGGACAGGGTCTACGAGCAGTACTTC.

The chain's CDR3 is CASSVTSGRAEETQYF. As DNA, the CDR3 is TGTGCCAGCAGTGTAACTAGCGGGAGGGCGGAAGAGACCCAGTACTTC. This chain uses TRBV6-1 with TRBJ2-5, with 13 bases identical to TRBD2. CDR3 size: 16 residues. Germline CDR1 and CDR2: MNHNS and SASEGT. The ends lost 4 bases at V and 3 bases at J; junction bases unmatched: 5.

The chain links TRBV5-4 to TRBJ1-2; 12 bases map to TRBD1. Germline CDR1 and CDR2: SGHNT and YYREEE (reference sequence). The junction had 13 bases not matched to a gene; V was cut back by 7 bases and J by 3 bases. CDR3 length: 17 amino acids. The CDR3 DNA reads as TGTGCCAGCGCTACGGGACAGGGGGCCCTCACGTACTATGGCTACACCTTC. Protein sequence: CASATGQGALTYYGYTF.

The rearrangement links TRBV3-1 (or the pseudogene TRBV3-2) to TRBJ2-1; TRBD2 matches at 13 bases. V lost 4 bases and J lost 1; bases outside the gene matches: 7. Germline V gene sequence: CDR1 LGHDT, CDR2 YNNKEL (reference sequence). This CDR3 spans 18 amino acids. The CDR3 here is CASSPTRTSGRSYNEQFF. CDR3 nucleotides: TGTGCCAGCAGCCCGACCCGGACTAGCGGGAGATCCTACAATGAGCAGTTCTTC.

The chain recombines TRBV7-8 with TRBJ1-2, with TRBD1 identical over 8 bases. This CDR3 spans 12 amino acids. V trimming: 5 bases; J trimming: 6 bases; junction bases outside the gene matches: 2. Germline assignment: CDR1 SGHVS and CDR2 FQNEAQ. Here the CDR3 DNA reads TGTGCCAGCAGCCCGACAGGGGATGGCTACACCTTC. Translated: CASSPTGDGYTF.

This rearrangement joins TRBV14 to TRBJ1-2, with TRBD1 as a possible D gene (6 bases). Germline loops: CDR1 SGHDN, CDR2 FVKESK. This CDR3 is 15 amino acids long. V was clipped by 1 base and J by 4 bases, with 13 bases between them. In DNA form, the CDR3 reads TGTGCCAGCAGCCAAGTAACAGGGTCGTCCTATGGCTACACCTTC. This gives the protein CASSQVTGSSYGYTF.

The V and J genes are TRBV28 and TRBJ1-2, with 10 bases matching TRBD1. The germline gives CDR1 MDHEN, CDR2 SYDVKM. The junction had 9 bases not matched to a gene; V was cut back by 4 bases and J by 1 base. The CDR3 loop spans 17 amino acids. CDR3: CASSSPGQGPHNYGYTF. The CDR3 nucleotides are TGTGCCAGCAGTTCCCCGGGACAGGGGCCACATAACTATGGCTACACCTTC.

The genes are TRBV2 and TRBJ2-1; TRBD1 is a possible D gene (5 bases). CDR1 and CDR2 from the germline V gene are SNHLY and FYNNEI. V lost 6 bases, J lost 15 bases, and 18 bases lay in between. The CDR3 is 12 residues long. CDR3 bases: TGTGCCAGCAGCGAAACAGGACGCGTCGGGTTCTTC. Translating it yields CASSETGRVGFF.

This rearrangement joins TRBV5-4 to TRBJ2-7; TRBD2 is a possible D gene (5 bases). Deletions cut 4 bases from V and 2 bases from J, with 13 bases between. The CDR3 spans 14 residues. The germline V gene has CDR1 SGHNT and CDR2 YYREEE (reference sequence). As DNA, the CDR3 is TGTGCCAGCAGCCGTCCGGGGAGCACCTACGAGCAGTACTTC. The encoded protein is CASSRPGSTYEQYF.

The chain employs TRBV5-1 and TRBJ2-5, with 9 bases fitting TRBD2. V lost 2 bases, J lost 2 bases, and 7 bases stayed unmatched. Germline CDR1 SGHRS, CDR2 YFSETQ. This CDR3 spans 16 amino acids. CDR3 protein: CASSLAGGTVQETQYF. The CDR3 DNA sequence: TGCGCCAGCAGCTTAGCGGGGGGAACAGTACAAGAGACCCAGTACTTC.